This T cell receptor (beta chain) comes out of a study of Graves' ophthalmopathy and Graves' hyperthyroidism. At the level of the study: Ophthalmopathy not arising within 18 months of follow-up defined hyperthyroidism as stable.

CDR3 size: 15 residues. V was cut by 5 bases and J by 5 bases, with 18 bases left in between. CDR1 is SGHAT and CDR2 is FQNNGV in the germline V gene. This clonotype occurred many times. Its target is not known. Whole-study findings and limits: With a specificity of about 73% and a sensitivity of around 71%, the model predicted ophthalmopathy progression.

RNA served as the template for amplifying TCR beta CDR3 regions. HTBI primers served in a first-round RT-PCR, which a second-round multiplex PCR followed. Via MiXCR, TCRdb re-called the multiplex PCR reads, giving one row per CDR3 protein. In the table there are over a million distinct CDR3 sequences, about two fifths of which are singletons. The rearrangement uses TRBV11-2 and TRBJ2-5; D may correspond to TRBD1 or TRBD2 (6 bases each). The sequence came from an adult man with Graves' hyperthyroidism. The sample was peripheral blood or thyroid tissue (not recorded which). In nucleotides, the CDR3 is TGTGCCAGCAGCCGGCCGGTAGGGGGGCCGGAGACCCAGTACTTC. Its translation is CASSRPVGGPETQYF.